The 13 T cell receptor beta chains given below trace back to one sample, sequenced in a study of cytomegalovirus exposure and HLA in healthy donors. In the PCR, 60 Vbeta and 13 Jbeta primers were used. TCRdb's table, derived via immunoSEQ multiplex PCR, lists solely in-frame clones and lacks some. The profile covers under 150,000 clones, with roughly 65% appearing a single time and approximately 9.1% taken by the ten largest. Sequencing was carried out using PBMCs. The receptor source for this set is a man aged 40-55 years in good health and CMV-seropositive.

The chain is built from TRBV9 and TRBJ2-7, with 15 bases identical to TRBD2. Germline V gene sequence: CDR1 SGDLS, CDR2 YYNGEE. The J segment lost 4 bases and the V segment lost 4 bases, leaving 6 bases of the junction unmatched. CDR3 length: 16 amino acids. The chain's CDR3 is CASSPGLAGGLYEQYF. DNA of the CDR3: TGTGCCAGCAGCCCGGGACTAGCGGGAGGTTTGTACGAGCAGTACTTC.

This chain joins TRBV5-5 and TRBJ2-1; 7 bases map to TRBD1. V dropped 0 bases and J dropped 4; count of bases not matched to a gene: 1. Germline CDR1 and CDR2: SGHKS and YYEKEE (reference sequence). The CDR3 covers 14 residues. The CDR3 nucleotides are TGTGCCAGCAGCTTGGAGGGACAGTACAATGAGCAGTTCTTC. Translated, it gives CASSLEGQYNEQFF. Full variable domain (outside the CDR3, taken from reference TRBV5-5 and TRBJ2-1): DAGVTQSPTHLIKTRGQQVTLRCSPISGHKSVSWYQQVLGQGPQFIFQYYEKEERGRGNFPDRFSARQFPNYSSELNVNALLLGDSALYLCASSLEGQYNEQFFGPGTRLTVL.

The table lists this clone with a few counts. The genes are TRBV2 and TRBJ2-5; 7 positions agree with TRBD1. CDR3 length: 13 amino acids. CDR1 is SNHLY, CDR2 FYNNEI, per germline. Trimming cost V 4 bases and J 1 base; bases outside gene matches: 0. CDR3 protein: CASSGDSQETQYF. Here the CDR3 DNA reads TGTGCCAGCAGTGGGGACAGCCAAGAGACCCAGTACTTC. The variable domain in full, completed from reference TRBV2 and TRBJ2-5, reads EPEVTQTPSHQVTQMGQEVILRCVPISNHLYFYWYRQILGQKVEFLVSFYNNEISEKSEIFDDQFSVERPDGSNFTLKIRSTKLEDSAMYFCASSGDSQETQYFGPGTRLLVL.

This chain links TRBV2 with TRBJ1-6; D is possibly TRBD1 (5 bases). This CDR3 has 13 amino acids. The V end was cut by 6 bases, the J end by 11 bases, with 14 bases between. In germline, CDR1 is SNHLY, CDR2 FYNNEI. The CDR3 sequence: CASRGTVNPPLHF. CDR3 in DNA: TGTGCCAGCAGGGGGACTGTGAATCCACCCCTCCACTTT.

J is TRBJ2-7 and V is TRBV13; 9 nucleotides align to TRBD2. Unmatched junction bases numbered 5, after V lost 0 bases and J lost 2 bases. CDR1 is PRHDT, CDR2 FYEKMQ, per germline (reference sequence). There are 16 residues in the CDR3. The CDR3 DNA is TGTGCCAGCAGCTTAGGCCCTAGCGGGACGCCCTACGAGCAGTACTTC. Translated: CASSLGPSGTPYEQYF.

The sample holds a few counts of this clone. The rearrangement links TRBV15 to TRBJ2-5; D not certain. The CDR3 loop spans 14 amino acids. Trimming took 3 bases from V and 0 from J, leaving 8 bases between them. Germline-derived CDR1 and CDR2 are LNHNV and YYDKDF (reference sequence). The CDR3 spells CATSRERDQETQYF. CDR3 nucleotide sequence: TGTGCCACCAGCAGGGAACGGGACCAAGAGACCCAGTACTTC.

The rearrangement links TRBV5-4 to TRBJ2-2; perhaps TRBD1 as D (6 bases). Trimming pared 3 bases from V and 1 base from J, leaving 7 bases between. The CDR3 runs to 14 residues. Germline V gene lookup returns CDR1 SGHNT and CDR2 YYREEE (reference sequence). The CDR3 DNA reads as TGTGCCAGCAGCTCGACAGGGAACACCGGGGAGCTGTTTTTT. Translation: CASSSTGNTGELFF.

The chain couples TRBV4-2 to TRBJ2-1, with 15 positions matching TRBD2. Germline CDR1 LGHNA, CDR2 YNFKEQ. This CDR3 region has 17 residues. Losses at the gene ends were 1 base for V and 8 bases for J; bases not matched to a gene: 6. The CDR3 region has the DNA TGTGCCAGCAGCCAAGGGGGACTAGCGGGAGGTCGGGATGAGCAGTTCTTC. The encoded protein is CASSQGGLAGGRDEQFF.

The chain has TRBV9 and TRBJ1-2; no clear D. CDR3 size: 13 residues. V lost 3 bases and J lost 7, with 13 bases in between. Germline V lookup: CDR1 SGDLS, CDR2 YYNGEE. This CDR3 is CASSEMAGSGYTF. In DNA, the CDR3 is TGTGCCAGCAGCGAGATGGCGGGTTCTGGCTACACCTTC.

The chain carries TRBV5-4 and TRBJ2-2; D remains unclear. CDR1 and CDR2 from the germline V gene are SGHNT and YYREEE (reference sequence). Trimming removed 1 base from V and 3 bases from J, with 10 bases in between. This CDR3 has 15 amino acids. Here the CDR3 reads CASSLMGRDTGELFF. The CDR3 DNA sequence: TGTGCCAGCAGCTTGATGGGTCGGGACACCGGGGAGCTGTTTTTT.

The rearrangement uses TRBV23-1 and TRBJ2-7; possibly TRBD2 for D (6 bases). TRBV23-1 is identified as an open reading frame with a role that is uncertain. Trimming cost V 0 bases and J 3 bases, with 9 bases left between them. The CDR3 runs 14 residues. The CDR3 region has the DNA TGCGCCAGCAGTCAATCAGGGGAGGACTACGAGCAGTACTTC. Amino acid sequence: CASSQSGEDYEQYF.

The chain combines TRBV19 with TRBJ1-1, with TRBD1 as a possible D gene (5 bases). Germline CDR1 is LNHDA and CDR2 is SQIVND (reference sequence). This CDR3 is 14 amino acids long. With 8 bases removed from V and 1 base from J, the gap between germline ends came to 14 bases. The CDR3 region is CASSRQHQNTEAFF. The CDR3 DNA follows: TGTGCCAGTTCTAGACAGCACCAGAACACTGAAGCTTTCTTT. The full variable domain, rest sourced from reference TRBV19 and TRBJ1-1, is DGGITQSPKYLFRKEGQNVTLSCEQNLNHDAMYWYRQDPGQGLRLIYYSQIVNDFQKGDIAEGYSVSREKKESFPLTVTSAQKNPTAFYLCASSRQHQNTEAFFGQGTRLTVV.

This rearrangement joins TRBV7-9 to TRBJ2-7; 10 positions match TRBD1. Germline CDR1 and CDR2: SEHNR and FQNEAQ (reference sequence). CDR3 size: 15 residues. The trim removed 4 bases at V and 9 bases at J, leaving 12 bases unmatched. CDR3 protein: CASSSPGQGTGSQYF. CDR3 DNA: TGTGCCAGCAGCTCTCCGGGACAGGGGACAGGATCGCAGTACTTC.